A single sample is the source of the 18 T cell receptor beta chains below, sequenced in a study of cytomegalovirus exposure and HLA in healthy donors. The PCR was carried out with 60 Vbeta primers and 13 Jbeta primers. Data came from immunoSEQ multiplex PCR; TCRdb stores just in-frame clones and leaves some out. The profile covers 150,000 to 200,000 clones, with around 82% appearing a single time and 4.5% to 6% taken by the ten largest. Sequencing was performed on PBMCs. These receptors all come from a man aged 40-50 years in good health and CMV-seronegative.

The rearrangement uses TRBV18 and TRBJ2-7; D is uncertain. The CDR3 contains 11 residues. CDR1 and CDR2 (germline): KGHSH, LQKENI. V lost 5 bases and J lost 6, with 8 bases in between. CDR3 loop: CASSSVTEQYF. CDR3 nucleotides: TGTGCCAGCTCATCAGTCACCGAGCAGTACTTC.

This sequence joins TRBV4-1 and TRBJ2-5; a possible D gene is TRBD2 (6 bases). V lost 5 bases and J lost 1, with 14 bases in between. CDR3 size: 15 residues. CDR1 MGHRA and CDR2 YSYEKL come from the germline V gene. The CDR3 sequence: CASSFREAIQETQYF. The CDR3 DNA reads as TGCGCCAGCAGCTTCAGGGAGGCGATCCAAGAGACCCAGTACTTC.

The chain links TRBV7-3 to TRBJ2-7; 13 bases agree with TRBD2. Trimming at V came to 0 bases and at J to 4 bases, leaving 3 bases not matched to a gene. The CDR3 contains 16 residues. Germline V gives CDR1 SGHTA, CDR2 FQGTGA. In DNA form, the CDR3 reads TGTGCCAGCAGCTTAACAGGGACTAGCGGGATTTACGAGCAGTACTTC. As protein: CASSLTGTSGIYEQYF.

The CDR3, as DNA: TGTGCCAGCAGCCCCCGGGCGGGGGCCTACGAGCAGTACTTC. The encoded protein is CASSPRAGAYEQYF. The chain has TRBV11-3 and TRBJ2-7; the match to TRBD2 covers 7 bases. V shed 5 bases, J shed 2 bases, and the junction held 6 bases outside the gene matches. The CDR3 sequence is 14 residues long. The germline CDR1 and CDR2 sequences are SGHNT and YENEEA.

This rearrangement joins TRBV6-6 to TRBJ1-6; D unresolved. CDR3 length equals 14 residues. CDR1 is MNHNY and CDR2 is SVGAGI in the germline V gene (reference sequence). V lost 6 bases and J 7 bases, leaving 13 bases between the germline ends. This chain's CDR3 is CASRLRVQNSPLHF. The CDR3 region has the DNA TGTGCCAGCAGACTCCGGGTCCAAAATTCACCCCTCCACTTT.

This clone was detected a few times. The chain recombines TRBV27 with TRBJ1-2; 7 positions agree with TRBD1. CDR1 is MNHEY and CDR2 is SMNVEV in the germline V gene (reference sequence). CDR3 length: 14 residues. V lost 0 bases, J lost 4 bases, and 2 bases stayed unmatched. CDR3 in amino acids: CASSLSDRFYGYTF. CDR3 nucleotides: TGTGCCAGCAGTTTATCGGACAGGTTCTATGGCTACACCTTC.

The rearrangement links TRBV5-4 to TRBJ2-1; 8 nucleotides match TRBD2. The V gene end was trimmed by 1 base and the J gene end by 3 bases; junction bases not matched to a gene: 3. There are 15 residues in the CDR3. Germline V gives CDR1 SGHNT, CDR2 YYREEE (reference sequence). CDR3 in DNA: TGTGCCAGCAGCTTGCGTAGCGGGGTCTACAATGAGCAGTTCTTC. Protein sequence: CASSLRSGVYNEQFF.

The chain links TRBV6-5 to TRBJ1-4; unclear D gene. Germline V gene sequence: CDR1 MNHEY, CDR2 SVGAGI. The CDR3 covers 14 residues. Trimming pared 5 bases from V and 6 bases from J, leaving 13 bases between. The CDR3 loop reads CASSGWTGDEKLFF. The CDR3 nucleotides are TGTGCCAGCAGTGGCTGGACCGGGGATGAAAAACTGTTTTTT.

The J gene is TRBJ1-2, the V gene TRBV5-4; 9 positions agree with TRBD1. With V trimmed by 2 bases and J by 3 bases, 5 bases remained unmatched. From germline, CDR1 is SGHNT and CDR2 YYREEE (reference sequence). This CDR3 spans 15 amino acids. The CDR3 reads CASSFGTGRDYGYTF. The CDR3 DNA sequence: TGTGCCAGCAGCTTCGGGACAGGGCGCGACTATGGCTACACCTTC. The full variable domain, its missing parts supplied by reference TRBV5-4 and TRBJ1-2, is ETGVTQSPTHLIKTRGQQVTLRCSSQSGHNTVSWYQQALGQGPQFIFQYYREEENGRGNFPPRFSGLQFPNYSSELNVNALELDDSALYLCASSFGTGRDYGYTFGSGTRLTVV.

The chain is built from TRBV30 and TRBJ2-5; 8 bases are a match to TRBD2. Germline values: CDR1 GTSNPN, CDR2 SVGIG (reference sequence). After removal of 0 bases from V and 5 bases from J, the junction contained 5 bases not matched to a gene. The CDR3 extends over 14 amino acids. Here the CDR3 DNA reads TGTGCCTGGAGTGTTATTAGCGGGACCGAGACCCAGTACTTC. Protein sequence: CAWSVISGTETQYF.

This clone was seen once. The J gene is TRBJ2-5, the V gene TRBV5-4; TRBD1 aligns across 10 bases. The germline V gene has CDR1 SGHNT and CDR2 YYREEE (reference sequence). J lost 2 bases, V lost 4 bases, and 2 bases had no gene match. This CDR3 is built from 14 residues. CDR3 in amino acids: CASSLDRGQETQYF. The CDR3, as DNA: TGTGCCAGCAGCCTGGACAGGGGGCAAGAGACCCAGTACTTC.

This sequence joins TRBV6-1 and TRBJ1-5, with D unresolved. The CDR3 spans 15 residues. V was trimmed by 4 bases and J by 1 base, leaving 11 bases between them. In germline, CDR1 is MNHNS, CDR2 SASEGT. As DNA, the CDR3 is TGTGCCAGCAGTGCCGGGTCGGAGAGCAATCAGCCCCAGCATTTT. Translation gives CASSAGSESNQPQHF.

The chain combines TRBV19 with TRBJ1-1; D gene ambiguous. CDR1 is LNHDA and CDR2 is SQIVND in the germline V gene (reference sequence). Trimming took 5 bases from V and 0 from J, leaving 7 bases between them. The CDR3 is 13 residues long. CDR3 residues: CASSRQMNTEAFF. The CDR3 DNA reads TGTGCCAGTAGTCGACAAATGAACACTGAAGCTTTCTTT.

The chain is built from TRBV7-9 and TRBJ2-7; TRBD1 matches at 10 bases. With 4 bases clipped from V and 4 bases from J, the junction kept 10 bases outside the gene matches. This CDR3 comprises 16 residues. Per germline, CDR1 SEHNR and CDR2 FQNEAQ (reference sequence). CDR3 nucleotides: TGTGCCAGCAGCTCCCTAAGGACAGGGGGGCCGTACGAGCAGTACTTC. This translates into CASSSLRTGGPYEQYF. Using reference TRBV7-9 and TRBJ2-7 for the parts outside the CDR3, the full variable domain is DTGVSQNPRHKITKRGQNVTFRCDPISEHNRLYWYRQTLGQGPEFLTYFQNEAQLEKSRLLSDRFSAERPKGSFSTLEIQRTEQGDSAMYLCASSSLRTGGPYEQYFGPGTRLTVT.

In this sample, this clone turned up once. The chain combines TRBV7-6 with TRBJ2-1; D remains ambiguous. The CDR3 has 17 residues. The V end lost 2 bases, the J end lost 0 bases, and 14 bases lay between the germline ends. Germline assignment: CDR1 SGHVS and CDR2 FNYEAQ. The CDR3 nucleotides are TGTGCCAGCAGCTTACGGGTAGACCTAAGCTCCTACAATGAGCAGTTCTTC. Translation gives CASSLRVDLSSYNEQFF.

CDR3 coding DNA: TGTGCCAGCAGGGGGGGAGGGGCCGGGGAAAAACTGTTTTTT. Encoded protein: CASRGGGAGEKLFF. This chain links TRBV6-5 with TRBJ1-4; TRBD1 might be the D (5 bases). Per the germline V gene, CDR1 is MNHEY and CDR2 is SVGAGI. V was pared by 6 bases and J by 8 bases, with 16 bases between. This CDR3 has 14 residues.

This chain joins TRBV29-1 and TRBJ2-5; tentative D call: TRBD1 (5 bases). V lost 8 bases and J 4 bases, leaving 11 bases between the germline ends. Per the germline V gene, CDR1 is SQVTM and CDR2 is ANQGSEA. The CDR3 loop spans 11 amino acids. CDR3 in amino acids: CSTRRVETQYF. The CDR3 nucleotides read TGCAGCACTCGCAGGGTAGAGACCCAGTACTTC.

As regards this clone: The sample carries other DNA sequences with the same CDR3. CDR3 nucleotide sequence: TGTGCCTGGAGTGTCGGGGGGAACGAGCAGTACTTC. Translating it yields CAWSVGGNEQYF. The chain employs TRBV30 and TRBJ2-7; TRBD2 agrees at 7 bases. This CDR3 contains 12 residues. CDR1 is GTSNPN and CDR2 is SVGIG in the germline V gene (reference sequence). V shed 0 bases, J shed 5 bases, and the junction held 1 base outside the gene matches.